The next 21 T cell receptor beta chains were all read from a single sample in a study of control samples from healthy donors and cancer patients. Here immunoSEQ multiplex PCR was the method, and the copy in TCRdb shows in-frame clones only, minus some. This table has roughly 70,000 clones, around 93% appearing once. Sequences were obtained from blood. These receptor sequences come from a woman aged 25 to 39 in good health.

This clone came up once. This chain connects TRBV5-1 to TRBJ1-5; 9 bases line up with TRBD1. Trimming took 3 bases from V and 5 from J; bases not matched to a gene: 6. Germline V gene lookup returns CDR1 SGHRS and CDR2 YFSETQ. The CDR3 runs to 15 residues. The CDR3 region is CASSSGTGLDQPQHF. The CDR3 bases are TGCGCCAGCAGCTCTGGGACAGGGCTCGATCAGCCCCAGCATTTT. The whole variable domain, remainder taken from reference TRBV5-1 and TRBJ1-5, is KAGVTQTPRYLIKTRGQQVTLSCSPISGHRSVSWYQQTPGQGLQFLFEYFSETQRNKGNFPGRFSGRQFSNSRSEMNVSTLELGDSALYLCASSSGTGLDQPQHFGDGTRLSIL.

The chain joins TRBV23-1 to TRBJ1-2; TRBD1 matches 7 bases. TRBV23-1 is an ORF, with its function uncertain. The length of the CDR3 is 17 residues. The V segment lost 0 bases and the J segment 7 bases; nucleotides outside the gene matches: 14. The CDR3 protein is CASSQSDMRQGGGGYTF. CDR3 nucleotide sequence: TGCGCCAGCAGTCAATCGGATATGAGACAGGGTGGCGGTGGCTACACCTTC.

The chain employs TRBV21-1 and TRBJ1-2; the table calls TRBD1, which could not be checked here. TRBV21-1 is an annotated pseudogene. This CDR3 region has 16 residues. The CDR3 nucleotides read TGTGCCAGCAGCAAACCGGGGGACAGCTCCAACTATGGCTACACCTTC. The encoded protein is CASSKPGDSSNYGYTF.

The rearrangement uses TRBV11-2 and TRBJ1-1, with no clear D. The V end was cut by 3 bases, the J end by 5 bases, with 13 bases between. CDR1 is SGHAT, CDR2 FQNNGV, per germline. The CDR3 has 14 residues. The CDR3 reads CASSFSWRGTEAFF. DNA of the CDR3: TGTGCCAGCAGCTTTTCTTGGCGTGGGACTGAAGCTTTCTTT.

The chain is built from TRBV28 and TRBJ2-1; D gene uncertain. CDR3 length equals 13 residues. CDR1 is MDHEN, CDR2 SYDVKM, per germline. V was trimmed by 2 bases and J by 9 bases, leaving 11 bases between them. DNA for the CDR3: TGTGCCAGCAGTTTACCACCGACGGGTGAGCAGTTCTTC. This translates into CASSLPPTGEQFF.

DNA for the CDR3: TGTGCCAGCAGTACAAGGGGACTAGCGGGGGTGACCCACAATGAGCAGTTCTTC. It is translated as CASSTRGLAGVTHNEQFF. V gene TRBV27 combines with J gene TRBJ2-1, with 14 positions matching TRBD2. This CDR3 contains 18 residues. J lost 5 bases, V lost 5 bases, and 11 bases had no gene match. Germline V gives CDR1 MNHEY, CDR2 SMNVEV (reference sequence).

The chain links TRBV2 to TRBJ1-4; no firm D call. Germline loops: CDR1 SNHLY, CDR2 FYNNEI. The V gene lost 8 bases and the J gene lost 8 bases, with 9 bases spanning the gap. The CDR3 contains 11 residues. The CDR3 nucleotides read TGTGCCAGCCAAGGGTACGAAAAACTGTTTTTT. Its translation is CASQGYEKLFF.

The rearrangement links TRBV7-6 to TRBJ2-2, with 8 bases lining up with TRBD2. The J segment lost 6 bases and the V segment lost 6 bases, leaving 6 bases of the junction unmatched. The germline gives CDR1 SGHVS, CDR2 FNYEAQ. The CDR3 is 14 amino acids. The CDR3 protein is CASRVGGAAGELFF. The CDR3 region has the DNA TGTGCCAGCAGAGTCGGGGGGGCCGCCGGGGAGCTGTTTTTT.

This rearrangement joins TRBV7-8 to TRBJ2-1; D gene unclear. Trimming stripped 4 bases from V and 0 bases from J, with 13 bases between. The CDR3 has 16 amino acids. CDR1 and CDR2 (germline): SGHVS, FQNEAQ. CDR3 loop: CASSSTGSSSYNEQFF. The DNA of the CDR3 is TGTGCCAGCAGCTCCACTGGGTCGAGCTCCTACAATGAGCAGTTCTTC.

This chain joins TRBV11-2 and TRBJ2-5; 13 nucleotides line up with TRBD2. The CDR3 contains 16 residues. CDR1 SGHAT and CDR2 FQNNGV come from the germline V gene. Trimming cost V 5 bases and J 1 base; bases outside gene matches: 4. CDR3 in DNA: TGTGCCAGCAGCCACCGGACTAGCGGGAGCCAAGAGACCCAGTACTTC. It codes for CASSHRTSGSQETQYF.

This clone showed up just a few times. This chain joins TRBV7-3 and TRBJ1-6; D may be TRBD1 (6 bases). CDR3 size: 14 residues. V was pared by 4 bases and J by 7 bases, with 11 bases between. CDR1 and CDR2 (germline): SGHTA, FQGTGA. CDR3 loop: CASSSTGRNSPLHF. Here the CDR3 DNA reads TGTGCCAGCAGCTCAACAGGGAGGAATTCACCCCTCCACTTT.

This chain uses TRBV6-6 with TRBJ2-1; 7 bases are shared with TRBD1. CDR3 length equals 15 residues. The V gene end was trimmed by 4 bases and the J gene end by 0 bases; junction bases not matched to a gene: 3. From germline, CDR1 is MNHNY and CDR2 SVGAGI (reference sequence). CDR3 amino acids: CASSLSGGSYNEQFF. In nucleotides, the CDR3 is TGTGCCAGCAGTTTATCAGGGGGCTCCTACAATGAGCAGTTCTTC.

The chain joins TRBV9 to TRBJ1-1; 8 bases are a match to TRBD1. Germline CDR1 SGDLS, CDR2 YYNGEE. The CDR3 extends over 13 amino acids. Trimming took 4 bases from V and 11 from J; bases not matched to a gene: 10. DNA of the CDR3: TGTGCCAGCAGCCCCCAGACAGGGGTTGGCGCTTTCTTT. Residues: CASSPQTGVGAFF.

This clone was seen just once. The rearrangement joins TRBV6-1 to TRBJ2-3; the match to TRBD1 covers 8 bases. The CDR3 has 17 residues. Germline V gene sequence: CDR1 MNHNS, CDR2 SASEGT. V was clipped by 3 bases and J by 5 bases; unmatched bases: 13. The chain's CDR3 is CASSDLAQGAQGDTQYF. CDR3 nucleotides: TGTGCCAGCAGTGACTTAGCTCAGGGGGCTCAAGGAGATACGCAGTATTTT.

This rearrangement joins TRBV3-1 (or the pseudogene TRBV3-2) to TRBJ2-5; D is unresolved. This CDR3 has 15 amino acids. Germline values: CDR1 LGHDT, CDR2 YNNKEL (reference sequence). The V end was cut by 5 bases, the J end by 2 bases, with 15 bases between. For the CDR3, the DNA is TGTGCCAGCAGCTCGTACCGGGTCCGACAAGAGACCCAGTACTTC. This sequence encodes CASSSYRVRQETQYF.

This clone showed up just once. The chain recombines TRBV29-1 with TRBJ1-1, with D hard to call. The CDR3 sequence is 11 residues long. Germline loops: CDR1 SQVTM, CDR2 ANQGSEA. Trimming pared 0 bases from V and 5 bases from J, leaving 4 bases between. CDR3 nucleotides: TGCAGCGTTGAAGACACTACTGAAGCTTTCTTT. It encodes CSVEDTTEAFF. Full variable domain (remainder filled in from reference TRBV29-1 and TRBJ1-1): SAVISQKPSRDICQRGTSLTIQCQVDSQVTMMFWYRQQPGQSLTLIATANQGSEATYESGFVIDKFPISRPNLTFSTLTVSNMSPEDSSIYLCSVEDTTEAFFGQGTRLTVV.

The CDR3 region has the DNA TGTGCCAGTAGGAAGGGGGACAGTGGTACTGAAGCTTTCTTT. As protein: CASRKGDSGTEAFF. The chain uses TRBV19 and TRBJ1-1; 7 bases fit TRBD1. The CDR3 is made up of 14 amino acids. The germline V gene encodes CDR1 LNHDA and CDR2 SQIVND (reference sequence). V shed 6 bases, J shed 5 bases, and the junction held 9 bases outside the gene matches.

This clone has a single count. The rearrangement uses TRBV2 and TRBJ1-4; D is uncertain. The CDR3 is 13 residues long. Trimming stripped 6 bases from V and 8 bases from J, with 13 bases between. From germline, CDR1 is SNHLY and CDR2 FYNNEI. The CDR3 DNA sequence: TGTGCCAGCAGAAACTCTAGGGAGGAAAAACTGTTTTTT. It specifies CASRNSREEKLFF.

J is TRBJ2-1 and V is TRBV2; D might be TRBD1 (6 bases). Trimming removed 4 bases from V and 4 bases from J, with 11 bases in between. This CDR3 comprises 14 residues. The V gene's germline CDR1 is SNHLY and CDR2 FYNNEI. In DNA, the CDR3 is TGTGCCAGCAGTGTCGGGACACCTTACAATGAGCAGTTCTTC. It is translated as CASSVGTPYNEQFF.

The chain employs TRBV27 and TRBJ2-2; 12 bases fit TRBD2. J lost 4 bases, V lost 5 bases, and 8 bases had no gene match. The length of the CDR3 is 17 residues. Germline V gives CDR1 MNHEY, CDR2 SMNVEV (reference sequence). The DNA of the CDR3 is TGTGCCAGCAGTCCCAGACTAGCGGGGGTGATCACCGGGGAGCTGTTTTTT. Translating gives CASSPRLAGVITGELFF.

The V and J genes are TRBV27 and TRBJ2-7; possibly TRBD1 for D (6 bases). There are 14 residues in the CDR3. Germline CDR1 and CDR2: MNHEY and SMNVEV (reference sequence). Trimming removed 10 bases at V and 0 bases at J, with 16 bases between. CDR3 bases: TGTGCCATCCCCCTCCAGGGGAGCTCCTACGAGCAGTACGTC. Protein product: CAIPLQGSSYEQYV.